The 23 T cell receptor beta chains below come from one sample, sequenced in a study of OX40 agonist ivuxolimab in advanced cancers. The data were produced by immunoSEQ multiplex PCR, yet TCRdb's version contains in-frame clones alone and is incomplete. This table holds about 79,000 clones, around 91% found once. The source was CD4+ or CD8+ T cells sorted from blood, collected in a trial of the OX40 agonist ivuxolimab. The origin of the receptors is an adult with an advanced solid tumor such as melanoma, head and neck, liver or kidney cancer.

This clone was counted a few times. The CDR3 DNA reads as TGTGCCAGCAGTACCGTTGGGGGGAATTCACCCCTCCACTTT. This codes for CASSTVGGNSPLHF. The chain couples TRBV6-6 to TRBJ1-6; a possible D gene is TRBD1 (5 bases). CDR3 length: 14 residues. Trimming stripped 5 bases from V and 7 bases from J, with 12 bases between. Germline V gene lookup returns CDR1 MNHNY and CDR2 SVGAGI (reference sequence).

This CDR3 reads CASTTTGRVYGYTF. The CDR3 DNA is TGTGCCAGCACCACTACAGGGAGGGTCTATGGCTACACCTTC. V usage is TRBV2 and J usage is TRBJ1-2; possible D gene TRBD1, 6 bases. Trimming removed 7 bases from V and 4 bases from J, with 16 bases in between. CDR1 and CDR2 (germline): SNHLY, FYNNEI. The CDR3 runs 14 residues.

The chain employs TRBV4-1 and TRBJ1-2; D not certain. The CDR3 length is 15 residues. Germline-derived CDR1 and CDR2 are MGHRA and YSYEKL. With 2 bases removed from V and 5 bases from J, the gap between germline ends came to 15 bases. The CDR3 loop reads CASSQRETATYGYTF. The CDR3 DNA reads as TGCGCCAGCAGCCAACGGGAGACTGCCACTTATGGCTACACCTTC.

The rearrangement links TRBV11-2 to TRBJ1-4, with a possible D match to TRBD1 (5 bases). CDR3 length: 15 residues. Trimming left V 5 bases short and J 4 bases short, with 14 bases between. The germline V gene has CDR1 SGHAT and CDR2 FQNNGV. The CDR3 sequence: CASSARRGLNEKLFF. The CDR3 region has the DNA TGTGCCAGCAGCGCCAGACGGGGCCTTAATGAAAAACTGTTTTTT.

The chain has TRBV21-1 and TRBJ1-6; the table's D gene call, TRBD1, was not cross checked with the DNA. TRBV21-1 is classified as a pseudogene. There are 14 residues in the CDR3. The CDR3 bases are TGTGCCAGCAGCTCGACAGGTACTTATTCACCCCTCCACTTT. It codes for CASSSTGTYSPLHF.

CDR3 region: CASSELLAGGRKEQYF. The CDR3 bases are TGCGCCAGCAGTGAGTTACTAGCGGGGGGAAGAAAAGAGCAGTACTTC. The chain joins TRBV10-1 to TRBJ2-7; 12 bases map to TRBD2. The V gene end was trimmed by 1 base and the J gene end by 7 bases; junction bases not matched to a gene: 8. CDR3 length: 16 amino acids. Germline loops: CDR1 WNHNN, CDR2 SYGVQD (reference sequence).

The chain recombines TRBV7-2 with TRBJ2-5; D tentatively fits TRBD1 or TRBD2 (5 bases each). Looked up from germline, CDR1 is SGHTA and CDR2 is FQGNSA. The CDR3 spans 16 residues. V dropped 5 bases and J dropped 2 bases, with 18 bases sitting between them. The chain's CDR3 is CASSHLRGRPQETQYF. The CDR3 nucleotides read TGTGCCAGCAGCCACTTAAGGGGACGCCCGCAAGAGACCCAGTACTTC.

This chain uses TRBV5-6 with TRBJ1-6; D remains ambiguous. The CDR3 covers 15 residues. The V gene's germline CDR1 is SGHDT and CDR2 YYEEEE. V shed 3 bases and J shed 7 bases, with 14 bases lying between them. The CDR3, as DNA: TGTGCCAGCAGCTCAGGCACCCCGGGGAATTCACCCCTCCACTTT. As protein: CASSSGTPGNSPLHF.

The CDR3 DNA reads as TGTGCCAGCAGCTTAAGGGGGACAGGGGTACGCACCTTC. This translates into CASSLRGTGVRTF. This rearrangement joins TRBV2 to TRBJ1-2; 10 bases are shared with TRBD1. Per the germline V gene, CDR1 is SNHLY and CDR2 is FYNNEI. V lost 6 bases, J lost 13 bases, and 11 bases stayed unmatched. There are 13 residues in the CDR3.

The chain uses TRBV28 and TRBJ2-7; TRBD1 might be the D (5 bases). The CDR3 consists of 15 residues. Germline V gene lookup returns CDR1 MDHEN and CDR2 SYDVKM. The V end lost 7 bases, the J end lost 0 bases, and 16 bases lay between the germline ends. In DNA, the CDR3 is TGTGCCAGCATTGGCCAGGGTGCTCCCTCCTACGAGCAGTACGTC. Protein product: CASIGQGAPSYEQYV.

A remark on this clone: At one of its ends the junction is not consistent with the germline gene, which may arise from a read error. CDR3 amino acids: CASRGPDDSPLHF. DNA of the CDR3: TGTGCAAGCAGAGGGCCTGATGATTCACCCCTCCACTTT. The chain links TRBV7-9 to TRBJ1-6; D remains unclear. CDR1 is SEHNR, CDR2 FQNEAQ, per germline (reference sequence). This CDR3 has 13 amino acids.

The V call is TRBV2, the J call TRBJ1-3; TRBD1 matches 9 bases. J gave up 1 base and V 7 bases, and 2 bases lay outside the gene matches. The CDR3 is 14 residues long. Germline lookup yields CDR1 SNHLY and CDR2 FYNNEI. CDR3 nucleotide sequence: TGTGCCAGCAAAGACAGGGGGTCTGGAAACACCATATATTTT. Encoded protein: CASKDRGSGNTIYF.

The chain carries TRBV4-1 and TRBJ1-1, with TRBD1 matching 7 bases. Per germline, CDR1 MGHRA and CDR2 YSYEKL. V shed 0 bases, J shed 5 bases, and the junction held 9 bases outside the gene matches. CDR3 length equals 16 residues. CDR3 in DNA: TGCGCCAGCAGCCAAGATAAGCGACAGGGTGGGACTGAAGCTTTCTTT. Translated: CASSQDKRQGGTEAFF.

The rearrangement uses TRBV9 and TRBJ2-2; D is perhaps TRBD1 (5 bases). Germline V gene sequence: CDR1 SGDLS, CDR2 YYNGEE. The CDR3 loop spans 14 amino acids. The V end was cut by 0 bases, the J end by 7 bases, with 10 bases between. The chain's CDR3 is CASSVGPGIGELFF. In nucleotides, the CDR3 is TGTGCCAGCAGCGTAGGGCCAGGGATCGGGGAGCTGTTTTTT.

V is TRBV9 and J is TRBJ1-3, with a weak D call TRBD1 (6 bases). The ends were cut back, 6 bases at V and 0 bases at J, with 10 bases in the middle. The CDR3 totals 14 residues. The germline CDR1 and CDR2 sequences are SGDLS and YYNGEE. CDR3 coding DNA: TGTGCCAGCAACGGACAGTCCTCTGGAAACACCATATATTTT. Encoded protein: CASNGQSSGNTIYF. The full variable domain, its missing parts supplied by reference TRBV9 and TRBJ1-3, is DSGVTQTPKHLITATGQRVTLRCSPRSGDLSVYWYQQSLDQGLQFLIQYYNGEERAKGNILERFSAQQFPDLHSELNLSSLELGDSALYFCASNGQSSGNTIYFGEGSWLTVV.

CDR3 protein: CASSPGQANQGEKLFF. CDR3 nucleotide sequence: TGCGCCAGCAGCCCCGGACAGGCCAACCAGGGAGAAAAACTGTTTTTT. The V gene is TRBV5-1, the J gene TRBJ1-4, with TRBD1 matching 7 bases. Germline V gene lookup returns CDR1 SGHRS and CDR2 YFSETQ. V gave up 4 bases and J gave up 8 bases; unmatched junction bases: 14. The CDR3 sequence is 16 residues long.

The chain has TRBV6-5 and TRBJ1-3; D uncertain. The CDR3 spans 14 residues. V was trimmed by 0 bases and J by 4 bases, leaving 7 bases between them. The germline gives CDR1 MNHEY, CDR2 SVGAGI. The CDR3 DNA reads TGTGCCAGCAGTTACTCGGGCAGCGGAAACACCATATATTTT. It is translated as CASSYSGSGNTIYF.

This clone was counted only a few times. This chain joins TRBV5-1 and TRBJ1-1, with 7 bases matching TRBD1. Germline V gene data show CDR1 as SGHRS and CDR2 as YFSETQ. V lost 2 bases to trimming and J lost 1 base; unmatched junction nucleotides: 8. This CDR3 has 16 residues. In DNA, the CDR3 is TGCGCCAGCAGCTTTGCGGGGGGACAGAAGAACACTGAAGCTTTCTTT. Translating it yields CASSFAGGQKNTEAFF. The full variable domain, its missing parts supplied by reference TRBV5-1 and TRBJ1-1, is KAGVTQTPRYLIKTRGQQVTLSCSPISGHRSVSWYQQTPGQGLQFLFEYFSETQRNKGNFPGRFSGRQFSNSRSEMNVSTLELGDSALYLCASSFAGGQKNTEAFFGQGTRLTVV.

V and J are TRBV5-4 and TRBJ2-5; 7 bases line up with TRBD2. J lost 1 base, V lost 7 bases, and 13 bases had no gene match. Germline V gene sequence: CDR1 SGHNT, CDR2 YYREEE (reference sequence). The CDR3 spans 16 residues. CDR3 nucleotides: TGTGCCAGCGGCATGGGGGGGGAGGGGTCCCAAGAGACCCAGTACTTC. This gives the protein CASGMGGEGSQETQYF.

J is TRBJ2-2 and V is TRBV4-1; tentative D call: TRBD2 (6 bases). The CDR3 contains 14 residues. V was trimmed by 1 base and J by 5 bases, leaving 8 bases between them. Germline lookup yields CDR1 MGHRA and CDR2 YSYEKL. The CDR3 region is CASSQVGGTGELFF. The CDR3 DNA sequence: TGCGCCAGCAGCCAAGTTGGAGGGACCGGGGAGCTGTTTTTT.

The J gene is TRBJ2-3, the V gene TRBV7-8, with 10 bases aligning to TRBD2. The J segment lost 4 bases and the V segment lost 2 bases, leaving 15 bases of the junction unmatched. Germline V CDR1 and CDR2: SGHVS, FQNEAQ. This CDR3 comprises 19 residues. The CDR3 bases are TGTGCCAGCAGCTTAATCTCGCTCGGGCTAGCGGGGGTCCCAGATACGCAGTATTTT. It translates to CASSLISLGLAGVPDTQYF. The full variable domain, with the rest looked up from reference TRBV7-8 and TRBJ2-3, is GAGVSQSPRYKVAKRGQDVALRCDPISGHVSLFWYQQALGQGPEFLTYFQNEAQLDKSGLPSDRFFAERPEGSVSTLKIQRTQQEDSAVYLCASSLISLGLAGVPDTQYFGPGTRLTVL.

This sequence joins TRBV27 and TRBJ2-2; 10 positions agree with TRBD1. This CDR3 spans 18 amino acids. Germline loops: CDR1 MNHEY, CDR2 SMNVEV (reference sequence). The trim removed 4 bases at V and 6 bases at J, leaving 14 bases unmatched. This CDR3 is CASSSFPGQGSRAGELFF. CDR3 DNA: TGTGCCAGCAGTTCATTCCCGGGACAGGGGAGTCGGGCCGGGGAGCTGTTTTTT.

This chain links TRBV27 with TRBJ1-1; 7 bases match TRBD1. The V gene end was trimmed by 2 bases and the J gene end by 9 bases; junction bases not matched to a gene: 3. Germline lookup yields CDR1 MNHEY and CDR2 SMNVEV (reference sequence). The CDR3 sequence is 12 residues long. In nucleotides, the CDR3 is TGTGCCAGCAGTTTAAACAGGGGAAAAGCTTTCTTT. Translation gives CASSLNRGKAFF.